These T cell receptor beta chains were read from a single sample in a study of CD8+CD57+ T cells in acquired aplastic anemia. TCRdb reprocessed the reads with MiXCR, giving one entry per CDR3 protein. The data show more than 150,000 distinct CDR3 sequences, with around 50% seen just once and 13% held by the top ten. The material sequenced was sorted CD4+, CD8+, or CD8+CD57+ T cells (not recorded which) from PBMCs. The receptors were gathered from a human donor with aplastic anemia. Each CDR3 is given with its conserved first and last residue. The D gene is left open where the match is weak. For some rows the clone size is stated as once, few or many, or as a class when expanded; others skip it.

d_gene,v_gene,j_gene,abundance,CDR3nt,CDR3aa
TRBD1,TRBV29-1,TRBJ2-7,many,TGCAGCGTCGACCCGGGACAGGGTGGCGAGCAGTACTTC,CSVDPGQGGEQYF
NA,TRBV10-2,TRBJ2-7,NA,TGCGCCAGCAGTGACACGGGCTTCTACGAGCAGTACTTC,CASSDTGFYEQYF
TRBD1,TRBV30,TRBJ1-1,many,TGTGCCTGGGGACAGGCTCACACTGAAGCTTTCTTT,CAWGQAHTEAFF
TRBD1,TRBV20-1,TRBJ1-6,NA,TGCAGTGCTACGACAGGGAGCTCCTATAATTCACCCCTCCACTTT,CSATTGSSYNSPLHF
TRBD1,TRBV10-3,TRBJ1-5,NA,TGTGCCATCAGTGAGTCGACAGGGTTGAATAATCAGCCCCAGCATTTT,CAISESTGLNNQPQHF
NA,TRBV29-1,TRBJ2-3,NA,TGCAGCTTTTGGGAGAATACGCAGTATTTT,CSFWENTQYF
NA,TRBV9,TRBJ1-2,NA,TGTGCCAGCAGCGTAGGCGGGGGGAACTATGGCTACACCTTC,CASSVGGGNYGYTF
TRBD1,TRBV4-2,TRBJ1-2,NA,TGTGCCAGCAGCCCCCGGACAGGGGGCTACAGGGGAGGCTACACCTTC,CASSPRTGGYRGGYTF
TRBD1,TRBV19,TRBJ1-1,once,TGTGCCAGTAGTATAGACAGGGGGAACTTTGAAGCTTTCTTT,CASSIDRGNFEAFF
NA,TRBV10-3,TRBJ1-4,NA,TGTGCCATCAGTGTACTAACGAATGAAAAACTGTTTTTT,CAISVLTNEKLFF
NA,TRBV24-1,TRBJ2-1,few,TGTGCCACCTCACACCTAGCGTACAATGAGCAGTTCTTC,CATSHLAYNEQFF
TRBD2,TRBV20-1,TRBJ2-1,NA,TGCAGTGCTACTAGCGGGAGAGAAGTTGGATACAATGAGCAGTTCTTC,CSATSGREVGYNEQFF
NA,TRBV20-1,TRBJ2-7,once,TGCAGTGCTCGCCGGCTCGGAGGAGACGAGCAGTACTTC,CSARRLGGDEQYF
TRBD1,TRBV2,TRBJ1-3,NA,TGTGCCAGCAGTGGTGACAGGGTCCCTGGAAACACCATATATTTT,CASSGDRVPGNTIYF